These 18 T cell receptor beta chains share one sample of origin, sequenced in a study of shared clonotypes between healthy human individuals. Sequenced by immunoSEQ multiplex PCR; TCRdb stores in-frame clones only, minus some. The sample contains over a million clones, around 97% of which appear only once. Sequencing input: naive CD4+ T cells sorted from blood. Subset in this sample: CD45RA+ positively selected. These receptor sequences come from a man younger than 45 in good health.

The V call is TRBV7-8, the J call TRBJ2-7; D uncertain. Trimming cost V 5 bases and J 4 bases, with 12 bases left between them. Germline CDR1 is SGHVS and CDR2 is FQNEAQ. The length of the CDR3 is 13 residues. The CDR3 reads CASSRTQKYEQYF. The CDR3 bases are TGTGCCAGCAGCCGGACCCAGAAGTACGAGCAGTACTTC.

The V call is TRBV28, the J call TRBJ1-2; D is unclear. The CDR3 has 13 amino acids. V was clipped by 5 bases and J by 6 bases, with 13 bases between them. Germline V gene sequence: CDR1 MDHEN, CDR2 SYDVKM. The CDR3 is CASSRTEGHGYTF. The CDR3 region has the DNA TGTGCCAGCAGTAGGACCGAAGGCCATGGCTACACCTTC.

The gene calls are TRBV7-8 and TRBJ2-7; possibly TRBD2 for D (5 bases). Germline CDR1 and CDR2: SGHVS and FQNEAQ. Trimming pared 2 bases from V and 3 bases from J, leaving 17 bases between. There are 16 residues in the CDR3. For the CDR3, the DNA is TGTGCCAGCAGCTTAAGAGGGCACGGCCAATACTACGAGCAGTACTTC. Protein product: CASSLRGHGQYYEQYF.

The J gene is TRBJ2-1, the V gene TRBV11-3; 7 bases agree with TRBD2. Trimming at V came to 5 bases and at J to 2 bases, leaving 6 bases not matched to a gene. From germline, CDR1 is SGHNT and CDR2 YENEEA. This CDR3 spans 15 amino acids. DNA for the CDR3: TGTGCCAGCAGCCTAAGCGGGGATCCCTACAATGAGCAGTTCTTC. This encodes CASSLSGDPYNEQFF.

This chain connects TRBV7-2 to TRBJ2-2, with D perhaps matching TRBD2 (5 bases). The V end was cut by 6 bases, the J end by 4 bases, with 15 bases between. Germline V gene data show CDR1 as SGHTA and CDR2 as FQGNSA. The CDR3 contains 15 residues. CDR3 sequence reads: CASRLDGRITGELFF. The CDR3 nucleotides are TGTGCCAGCAGACTAGACGGACGAATCACCGGGGAGCTGTTTTTT.

In the case of this clone: In the same sample, other DNA sequences code for this CDR3. The rearrangement links TRBV7-9 to TRBJ1-2; D unresolved. CDR1 is SEHNR, CDR2 FQNEAQ, per germline (reference sequence). This CDR3 region has 11 residues. Trimming pared 3 bases from V and 3 bases from J, leaving 2 bases between. CDR3 in DNA: TGTGCCAGCAGCTTGGACTATGGCTACACCTTC. Translation: CASSLDYGYTF.

The gene calls are TRBV5-4 and TRBJ2-5; 7 bases line up with TRBD1. Per germline, CDR1 SGHNT and CDR2 YYREEE (reference sequence). The CDR3 extends over 13 amino acids. With 4 bases clipped from V and 5 bases from J, the junction kept 5 bases outside the gene matches. CDR3: CASSLQGSETQYF. The CDR3 DNA sequence: TGTGCCAGCAGCCTACAGGGGTCGGAGACCCAGTACTTC.

The V gene is TRBV14, the J gene TRBJ2-5, with 7 bases fitting TRBD1. V gave up 3 bases and J gave up 5 bases; unmatched junction bases: 6. Germline V gene sequence: CDR1 SGHDN, CDR2 FVKESK. The CDR3 runs 14 residues. DNA for the CDR3: TGTGCCAGCAGCCAGGGACAGAACTTGGAGACCCAGTACTTC. It specifies CASSQGQNLETQYF.

The chain employs TRBV14 and TRBJ2-1; no clear D gene. Per germline, CDR1 SGHDN and CDR2 FVKESK. Trimming stripped 5 bases from V and 2 bases from J, with 13 bases between. The CDR3 totals 15 residues. The DNA for the CDR3 is TGTGCCAGCAGCTTGCAGGTCGTCCCCTACAATGAGCAGTTCTTC. Its translation: CASSLQVVPYNEQFF.

The chain couples TRBV27 to TRBJ2-6, with 10 bases aligning to TRBD1. CDR1 is MNHEY and CDR2 is SMNVEV in the germline V gene (reference sequence). With V trimmed by 9 bases and J by 0 bases, 20 bases remained unmatched. The CDR3 length is 21 residues. The CDR3 bases are TGTGCCAGGCGGTGGCACTGGGACAGGGGCCGATTTTACTCTGGGGCCAACGTCCTGACTTTC. It is translated as CARRWHWDRGRFYSGANVLTF.

This chain joins TRBV6-1 and TRBJ2-2; D remains unclear. V gave up 6 bases and J gave up 7 bases, with 15 bases separating them. CDR3 size: 14 residues. The V gene's germline CDR1 is MNHNS and CDR2 SASEGT. The CDR3 region is CASSDSSYYGELFF. CDR3 DNA sequence: TGTGCCAGCAGCGACTCCTCATACTACGGGGAGCTGTTTTTT.

The V gene is TRBV7-3, the J gene TRBJ2-6; a possible D gene is TRBD1 (5 bases). The CDR3 runs 14 residues. The V end was cut by 8 bases, the J end by 2 bases, with 10 bases between. Germline values: CDR1 SGHTA, CDR2 FQGTGA. The CDR3 here is CASGRVAGANVLTF. DNA for the CDR3: TGTGCCAGCGGCAGGGTCGCTGGGGCCAACGTCCTGACTTTC.

V usage is TRBV14 and J usage is TRBJ2-7, with D unclear. The germline V and J ends were trimmed by 1 base and 3 bases, with 7 bases remaining between them. Germline V gene sequence: CDR1 SGHDN, CDR2 FVKESK. The CDR3 runs 13 residues. CDR3 amino acids: CASSQVARYEQYF. The CDR3 DNA reads TGTGCCAGCAGCCAAGTAGCCCGCTACGAGCAGTACTTC.

This clone was seen only once. V and J are TRBV19 and TRBJ2-7, with 11 bases lining up with TRBD2. Looked up from germline, CDR1 is LNHDA and CDR2 is SQIVND (reference sequence). V lost 8 bases and J lost 4; bases outside the gene matches: 13. The CDR3 loop spans 16 amino acids. CDR3 protein: CASSDPGTSGPYEQYF. As DNA, the CDR3 is TGTGCCAGTTCGGATCCCGGGACTAGCGGACCATACGAGCAGTACTTC.

This CDR3 reads CSVEDPGQTRTNEQYF. The CDR3 DNA is TGCAGCGTTGAAGATCCGGGACAGACACGGACCAACGAGCAGTACTTC. The chain carries TRBV29-1 and TRBJ2-7, with TRBD1 matching 7 bases. With 0 bases clipped from V and 5 bases from J, the junction kept 13 bases outside the gene matches. The germline gives CDR1 SQVTM, CDR2 ANQGSEA. This CDR3 is built from 16 residues.

This chain joins TRBV30 and TRBJ1-2; a possible D gene is TRBD1 (5 bases). V was shortened by 1 base and J by 5 bases, with 8 bases between the two germline ends. CDR1 and CDR2 from the germline V gene are GTSNPN and SVGIG (reference sequence). The CDR3 extends over 12 amino acids. CDR3 sequence reads: CAWSAGTYGYTF. Written as DNA, the CDR3 is TGTGCCTGGAGTGCAGGGACTTATGGCTACACCTTC.

V and J are TRBV28 and TRBJ1-3, with TRBD1 matching 9 bases. CDR3 length: 16 residues. Germline lookup yields CDR1 MDHEN and CDR2 SYDVKM. The V and J ends lost 5 bases and 4 bases, in that order; junction bases with no gene match: 9. CDR3 bases: TGTGCCAGCAGTGTCCGGGACAGGGTTTTGGGAAACACCATATATTTT. This gives the protein CASSVRDRVLGNTIYF.

The table lists this clone with a count of one. One end of the junction does not line up with germline, which may come from a read error. V usage is TRBV25-1 and J usage is TRBJ1-2; TRBD1 might be the D (6 bases). CDR1 is MGHDK, CDR2 SYGVNS, per germline. The CDR3 contains 15 residues. The CDR3 nucleotides are TGTGCCAGCGGTGAGACGAACGGGGGCGACTATGGCTACACCTTC. Its protein product is CASGETNGGDYGYTF.